This TCR beta chain was identified in a study of CD8+ T cells in alopecia areata. On the study more broadly: Graft recipients were roughly 6-11-week-old female C3H/HeJ mice, and donor skin originated from approximately 6-13-month-old C3H/HeJ mice with spontaneous alopecia.

The V gene's germline CDR1 is NNHDY and CDR2 SYVADS. The CDR3 runs 14 residues. This clone was found a few times. The antigen remains unidentified. Germline and genes: mouse. The read is 4 residues too short to cover the CDR3 end, so that end is filled in from the germline J gene. Isolated RNA was reverse transcribed into cDNA used as the sequencing template. The data were produced by immunoSEQ multiplex PCR, yet TCRdb's version contains in-frame clones alone and is incomplete. Sampling found about 110,000 clones, none seen once. General observations from the study: More clonal than normal scalp was lesional scalp, particularly alopecia totalis/universalis. The study found TCR sharing across patients less clear than in mice, possibly for HLA reasons. Alphabeta T cells residing in normal skin are also sequenced in scalp samples.

The receptor's source is a C3H/HeJ mouse with alopecia areata. The mouse strain carries the MHC haplotype H2-k. The rearrangement joins TRBV13-3 to TRBJ1-4; possible D gene TRBD1, 6 bases. The sample was lesional skin. This CDR3 reads CASSETGGVERLFF. The sequenced CDR3 bases are TGTGCCAGCAGTGAGACGGGGGGCGTCGAA.